These 18 T cell receptor beta chains were all obtained from the same sample, sequenced in a study of blood T cell repertoires in COVID-19 (dated by TCRdb to about 2020). Receptor libraries were prepared by the immunoSEQ multiplex PCR assay. The clones in this table, taken by TCRdb from immuneACCESS, are in-frame only. Not every clone is retained; where verified, under half of the shortfall comes from an unresolved V gene, and the cause of the rest is unknown. The sample table holds about 170,000 clones, of which approximately 81% were seen once. The ten largest clones take up about 10% of the sample. Specimen: peripheral blood. These receptors were collected from a woman aged 80 or over with active or convalescent COVID-19.

The rearrangement joins TRBV9 to TRBJ2-3; the match to TRBD2 covers 7 bases. With V trimmed by 0 bases and J by 4 bases, 5 bases remained unmatched. This CDR3 is 15 amino acids long. Germline lookup yields CDR1 SGDLS and CDR2 YYNGEE. Here the CDR3 DNA reads TGTGCCAGCAGCGTAGGCGGGAGCCTCCCAGATACGCAGTATTTT. Translation: CASSVGGSLPDTQYF.

This chain joins TRBV6-5 and TRBJ2-5; maybe TRBD2 (5 bases). Trimming took 2 bases from V and 4 from J, leaving 8 bases between them. The length of the CDR3 is 13 residues. Germline values: CDR1 MNHEY, CDR2 SVGAGI. The CDR3 here is CASSYRAGETQYF. CDR3 DNA sequence: TGTGCCAGCAGTTACAGGGCGGGAGAGACCCAGTACTTC.

V and J are TRBV19 and TRBJ1-1; no reliable D call. Germline CDR1 and CDR2: LNHDA and SQIVND (reference sequence). The CDR3 is made up of 13 amino acids. V dropped 5 bases and J dropped 2 bases, with 9 bases sitting between them. DNA for the CDR3: TGTGCCAGTAGTGTCGGGATTAACACTGAAGCTTTCTTT. This sequence encodes CASSVGINTEAFF. The full variable domain, rest sourced from reference TRBV19 and TRBJ1-1, is DGGITQSPKYLFRKEGQNVTLSCEQNLNHDAMYWYRQDPGQGLRLIYYSQIVNDFQKGDIAEGYSVSREKKESFPLTVTSAQKNPTAFYLCASSVGINTEAFFGQGTRLTVV.

The CDR3 protein is CASSLGAGVVDEKLFF. CDR3 in DNA: TGCGCCAGCAGCTTGGGGGCAGGGGTGGTCGATGAAAAACTGTTTTTT. The chain joins TRBV5-1 to TRBJ1-4; D is possibly TRBD1 (6 bases). The germline V and J ends were trimmed by 0 bases and 6 bases, with 15 bases remaining between them. This CDR3 comprises 16 residues. Germline CDR1 is SGHRS and CDR2 is YFSETQ. Full variable domain (outside the CDR3, taken from reference TRBV5-1 and TRBJ1-4): KAGVTQTPRYLIKTRGQQVTLSCSPISGHRSVSWYQQTPGQGLQFLFEYFSETQRNKGNFPGRFSGRQFSNSRSEMNVSTLELGDSALYLCASSLGAGVVDEKLFFGSGTQLSVL.

The chain links TRBV9 to TRBJ2-5; 9 nucleotides agree with TRBD2. This CDR3 has 19 residues. In germline, CDR1 is SGDLS, CDR2 YYNGEE. V lost 3 bases to trimming and J lost 2 bases; unmatched junction nucleotides: 17. The CDR3 nucleotides are TGTGCCAGCAGCGCCGTTAGCGGGAGTCTTTATGGAGCACAAGAGACCCAGTACTTC. It is translated as CASSAVSGSLYGAQETQYF.

This rearrangement joins TRBV6-5 to TRBJ1-1, with a tentative D call TRBD1 (6 bases). CDR1 and CDR2 (germline): MNHEY, SVGAGI. V was clipped by 7 bases and J by 5 bases, with 17 bases between them. The CDR3 totals 14 residues. The CDR3 spells CASTPPAGETEAFF. The CDR3 DNA is TGTGCCAGCACCCCCCCAGCAGGGGAAACTGAAGCTTTCTTT.

This clone was seen a few times. The gene calls are TRBV7-2 and TRBJ2-2; D is undetermined. The V gene lost 4 bases and the J gene lost 7 bases, with 7 bases spanning the gap. The CDR3 runs to 12 residues. In germline, CDR1 is SGHTA, CDR2 FQGNSA. CDR3 in DNA: TGTGCCAGCAGCTCCTATGGCGGGGAGCTGTTTTTT. It codes for CASSSYGGELFF. The full variable domain, rest sourced from reference TRBV7-2 and TRBJ2-2, is GAGVSQSPSNKVTEKGKDVELRCDPISGHTALYWYRQSLGQGLEFLIYFQGNSAPDKSGLPSDRFSAERTGGSVSTLTIQRTQQEDSAVYLCASSSYGGELFFGEGSRLTVL.

The chain couples TRBV5-4 to TRBJ1-1, with D unclear. Germline values: CDR1 SGHNT, CDR2 YYREEE (reference sequence). V was cut by 4 bases and J by 0 bases, with 16 bases left in between. The CDR3 has 16 residues. CDR3 coding DNA: TGTGCCAGCAGCCCCGGCGGAGCACGGATGAACACTGAAGCTTTCTTT. Its translation is CASSPGGARMNTEAFF.

This clone was seen once. This chain connects TRBV19 to TRBJ2-6; the D gene is possibly TRBD2 (5 bases). Between the trimmed V and J ends, which lost 11 bases and 2 bases, there was a span of 10 bases. The length of the CDR3 is 13 residues. Germline V gives CDR1 LNHDA, CDR2 SQIVND (reference sequence). The CDR3 here is CACGLTGANVLTF. The CDR3 DNA is TGTGCCTGCGGGCTAACTGGGGCCAACGTCCTGACTTTC. The complete variable domain, with remaining parts taken from reference TRBV19 and TRBJ2-6, reads DGGITQSPKYLFRKEGQNVTLSCEQNLNHDAMYWYRQDPGQGLRLIYYSQIVNDFQKGDIAEGYSVSREKKESFPLTVTSAQKNPTAFYLCACGLTGANVLTFGAGSRLTVL.

The chain joins TRBV2 to TRBJ2-2; D gene unclear. CDR1 and CDR2 from the germline V gene are SNHLY and FYNNEI. V lost 6 bases, J lost 0 bases, and 11 bases lay in between. The CDR3 covers 15 residues. The CDR3 loop is CASRAVLANTGELFF. The CDR3 bases are TGTGCCAGCAGGGCTGTGTTGGCGAACACCGGGGAGCTGTTTTTT.

The chain recombines TRBV18 with TRBJ1-3; D not certain. The V and J ends lost 2 bases and 4 bases respectively, with 12 bases between them. Germline CDR1 reads KGHSH; CDR2 reads LQKENI. The CDR3 totals 15 residues. For the CDR3, the DNA is TGTGCCAGCTCACCAGCGACACATATCGGAAACACCATATATTTT. It translates to CASSPATHIGNTIYF.

The rearrangement links TRBV5-4 to TRBJ1-1, with D perhaps TRBD1 (5 bases). CDR3 length: 15 residues. V lost 2 bases and J 0 bases, leaving 11 bases between the germline ends. Germline loops: CDR1 SGHNT, CDR2 YYREEE (reference sequence). CDR3 sequence: CASSFRVGMNTEAFF. In DNA, the CDR3 is TGTGCCAGCAGCTTCAGGGTAGGCATGAACACTGAAGCTTTCTTT.

This sequence joins TRBV5-4 and TRBJ1-1; a possible D gene is TRBD1 (5 bases). CDR1 and CDR2 from the germline V gene are SGHNT and YYREEE (reference sequence). V was shortened by 3 bases and J by 0 bases, with 12 bases between the two germline ends. This CDR3 is built from 15 residues. The CDR3 protein is CASSSGHPMNTEAFF. The CDR3 nucleotides are TGTGCCAGCAGCTCCGGACATCCCATGAACACTGAAGCTTTCTTT.

The J gene is TRBJ2-1, the V gene TRBV16; TRBD2 aligns across 9 bases. This CDR3 spans 17 amino acids. J lost 5 bases, V lost 0 bases, and 8 bases had no gene match. Germline V gives CDR1 KGHSY, CDR2 FQNENV. This CDR3 reads CASSQSGRLAGNNEQFF. In DNA form, the CDR3 reads TGTGCCAGCAGCCAATCGGGGCGGCTAGCGGGGAACAATGAGCAGTTCTTC.

The gene calls are TRBV28 and TRBJ1-2; a weak D match, TRBD1 (5 bases). The V gene lost 7 bases and the J gene lost 4 bases, with 13 bases spanning the gap. Per the germline V gene, CDR1 is MDHEN and CDR2 is SYDVKM. This CDR3 is built from 13 residues. CDR3 DNA sequence: TGTGCCAGCACCCTGGGACTACTCTATGGCTACACCTTC. This sequence encodes CASTLGLLYGYTF.

The J gene is TRBJ1-5, the V gene TRBV5-1, with TRBD1 matching 7 bases. Trimming cost V 0 bases and J 0 bases; bases outside gene matches: 3. There are 16 residues in the CDR3. CDR1 and CDR2 from the germline V gene are SGHRS and YFSETQ. CDR3 nucleotide sequence: TGCGCCAGCAGCTTGGGGGCAGGGGGTAGCAATCAGCCCCAGCATTTT. This codes for CASSLGAGGSNQPQHF.

V is TRBV30 and J is TRBJ1-2, with D possibly matching TRBD1 (5 bases). Germline V gene data show CDR1 as GTSNPN and CDR2 as SVGIG (reference sequence). The V end lost 5 bases, the J end lost 3 bases, and 22 bases lay between the germline ends. CDR3 length: 16 amino acids. The CDR3 nucleotides read TGTGCCTGGCGCAAGCCTCCAGGGCTCTCCGACTATGGCTACACCTTC. It codes for CAWRKPPGLSDYGYTF.

The chain carries TRBV9 and TRBJ1-6; D ambiguous. Germline CDR1 is SGDLS and CDR2 is YYNGEE. V was clipped by 0 bases and J by 7 bases, with 8 bases between them. The CDR3 totals 14 residues. The CDR3 is CASSVDTENSPLHF. The CDR3 region has the DNA TGTGCCAGCAGCGTAGATACGGAGAATTCACCCCTCCACTTT.